This entry concerns a single TCR beta chain. Its antigen is not yet known. No base-level quality is on record; no much larger clone is a single base apart. From a lookup of the germline V gene, CDR1 and CDR2 are KGHSH and LQKENI. The CDR3 runs 13 residues from the cysteine to the phenylalanine. Of the read, only the CDR3 DNA is kept; its 39 bases are in frame from base 1. The germline ends are 7 bases apart after V is trimmed by 3 bases and J by 7 bases. These data originate in a study of blood T cell repertoires in COVID-19 (TCRdb year 2020). Study-level background: The collaborator samples originated in the United States, Italy and Spain and spanned the acute and convalescent phases of COVID-19. The prospective study material was composed of cDNA or gDNA derived from T cells, B-cell-depleted T cells, or PBMCs. Deeply sampled blood TCRbeta repertoires from subjects exposed to, actively infected with, or recovered from COVID-19 were included in the dataset. The repertoires were released in a freely available public database meant as a resource for research on the immune response to SARS-CoV-2. The samples were drawn from the first 160 participants of the ongoing ImmuneRACE study and from 1,254 subjects provided by 6 global collaborators. A de-identified subject ID, COVID-19 status, age in years and sex were almost always included in the sample metadata. Where HLA class I and class II types were available, the types were taken from metadata supplied by the sample provider, not from assay-based typing.

The paper as a whole reports these results and caveats: The quantity of clinical and demographic metadata differed by source and by participant and was supplied without curation.

TCRbeta CDR3 regions were amplified from genomic DNA using the immunoSEQ Assay, a bias-controlled multiplex PCR. For the original study's pipeline: The number of nucleated cells in each sample was estimated from the amplification of reference gene primers within the assay. Sequence reads were collapsed and filtered to measure the absolute abundance of every unique TCRbeta CDR3 rearrangement. Productive Simpson clonality was computed per sample as the square root of Simpson's diversity index over productive rearrangements. Held by TCRdb, this immuneACCESS table contains in-frame sequences only and omits some clones. Under half of the omission traces to an unresolved V gene where checked; the cause of the rest is unknown. V and J calls and clone size are those listed in that table; D and trimming were worked out from the DNA. The table for this sample lists approximately 97,000 clones; around 87% of them were counted only once. The leading ten clones occupy 3% of the sample.

Collaborating institutions collected whole blood in K2EDTA tubes following their own protocols. For TCRbeta analysis, collaborators shipped samples in one of three forms: frozen whole blood, isolated PBMCs, or DNA extracted from either of those sample types. The chain links TRBV18 with TRBJ1-6; the D gene cannot be resolved reliably. Sequencing was carried out using peripheral blood. This TCR came from a man over 45 with active or convalescent COVID-19. The CDR3 is CASSPMANSPLHF. The nucleotides are TGTGCCAGCTCACCCATGGCCAATTCACCCCTCCACTTT.